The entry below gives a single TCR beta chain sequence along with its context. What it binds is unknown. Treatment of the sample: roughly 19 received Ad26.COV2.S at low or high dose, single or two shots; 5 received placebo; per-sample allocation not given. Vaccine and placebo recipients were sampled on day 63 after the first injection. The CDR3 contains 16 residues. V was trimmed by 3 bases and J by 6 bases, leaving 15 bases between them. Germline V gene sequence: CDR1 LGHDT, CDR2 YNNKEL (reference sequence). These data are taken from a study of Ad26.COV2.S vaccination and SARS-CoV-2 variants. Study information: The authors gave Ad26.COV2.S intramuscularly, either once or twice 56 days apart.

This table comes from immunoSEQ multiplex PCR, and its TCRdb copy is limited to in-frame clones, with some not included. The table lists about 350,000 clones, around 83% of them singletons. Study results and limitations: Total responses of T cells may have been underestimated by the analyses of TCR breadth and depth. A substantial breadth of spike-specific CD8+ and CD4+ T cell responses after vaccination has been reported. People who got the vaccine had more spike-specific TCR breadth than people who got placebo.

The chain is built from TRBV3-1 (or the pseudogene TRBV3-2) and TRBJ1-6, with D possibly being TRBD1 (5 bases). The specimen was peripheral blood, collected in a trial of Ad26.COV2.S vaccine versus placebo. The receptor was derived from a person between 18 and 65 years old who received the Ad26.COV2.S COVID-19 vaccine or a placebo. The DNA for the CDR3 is TGTGCCAGCAGCCAGACAGAGGGACGGATTAATTCACCCCTCCACTTT. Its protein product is CASSQTEGRINSPLHF.